The 25 T cell receptor beta chains listed next were all sequenced from one sample in a study of blood T cell repertoires in COVID-19. Only in-frame clones appear in the TCRdb table, and some are missing; sequencing was by immunoSEQ multiplex PCR. The table includes roughly 75,000 clones, roughly 91% detected once. Material: peripheral blood. These receptors were collected from a man aged 55 to 70 with acute or convalescent COVID-19.

This clone has just one count. The same CDR3 arises from other DNA sequences in this sample as well. The chain links TRBV9 to TRBJ2-7; 7 bases agree with TRBD1. V was clipped by 0 bases and J by 3 bases; unmatched bases: 6. The CDR3 covers 15 residues. The germline gives CDR1 SGDLS, CDR2 YYNGEE. This chain's CDR3 is CASSVAGQGVYEQYF. The CDR3 nucleotides are TGTGCCAGCAGCGTAGCAGGGCAGGGGGTCTACGAGCAGTACTTC.

This clone was detected only once. Written as DNA, the CDR3 is TGTGCCAGCAGCTCGGGGACTAGCGGGGTCACAGATACGCAGTATTTT. It is translated as CASSSGTSGVTDTQYF. This chain links TRBV9 with TRBJ2-3, with 13 bases lining up with TRBD2. The CDR3 sequence is 16 residues long. The junction had 4 bases not matched to a gene; V was cut back by 4 bases and J by 2 bases. Germline V gives CDR1 SGDLS, CDR2 YYNGEE.

The chain joins TRBV5-1 to TRBJ2-2; TRBD2 matches 7 bases. Germline loops: CDR1 SGHRS, CDR2 YFSETQ. Unmatched junction bases numbered 7, after V lost 2 bases and J lost 6 bases. This CDR3 has 15 residues. CDR3 in DNA: TGCGCCAGCAGCTTAAGTGTTGCGGGGGCCGGGGAGCTGTTTTTT. This translates into CASSLSVAGAGELFF.

The genes are TRBV5-6 and TRBJ1-2, with 7 nucleotides matching TRBD1. The CDR3 loop spans 14 amino acids. Germline-derived CDR1 and CDR2 are SGHDT and YYEEEE. V was clipped by 1 base and J by 5 bases; unmatched bases: 5. CDR3 nucleotides: TGTGCCAGCAGCTTGTGGGACAGAAGTTATGGCTACACCTTC. Protein: CASSLWDRSYGYTF.

The chain combines TRBV10-3 with TRBJ2-7; weak D call: TRBD1 (6 bases). From germline, CDR1 is ENHRY and CDR2 SYGVKD. V dropped 3 bases and J dropped 6 bases, with 12 bases sitting between them. This CDR3 has 13 amino acids. The CDR3 region is CAISELRGGEQYF. The CDR3, as DNA: TGTGCCATCAGTGAATTGAGAGGGGGCGAGCAGTACTTC.

The chain couples TRBV19 to TRBJ2-3; D is possibly TRBD2 (5 bases). The CDR3 runs to 12 residues. Per germline, CDR1 LNHDA and CDR2 SQIVND (reference sequence). The ends were cut back, 3 bases at V and 7 bases at J, with 8 bases in the middle. In DNA form, the CDR3 reads TGTGCCAGTAGTATTTCGGGGAATACGCAGTATTTT. Translated: CASSISGNTQYF.

The V call is TRBV11-2, the J call TRBJ1-5; 7 bases line up with TRBD1. J gave up 6 bases and V 1 base, and 6 bases lay outside the gene matches. Per germline, CDR1 SGHAT and CDR2 FQNNGV. This CDR3 spans 15 amino acids. The CDR3 DNA reads TGTGCCAGCAGCTTAGGACAGGGATACTTTCAGCCCCAGCATTTT. This sequence encodes CASSLGQGYFQPQHF.

The V and J genes are TRBV6-5 and TRBJ1-5, with 9 bases identical to TRBD1. The ends lost 6 bases at V and 6 bases at J; junction bases unmatched: 6. The length of the CDR3 is 14 residues. In germline, CDR1 is MNHEY, CDR2 SVGAGI. The CDR3, as DNA: TGTGCCAGCAGCAGACAGGGGGATTCTCAGCCCCAGCATTTT. Protein sequence: CASSRQGDSQPQHF.

The genes are TRBV9 and TRBJ2-5, with TRBD2 matching 11 bases. Germline V gene sequence: CDR1 SGDLS, CDR2 YYNGEE. This CDR3 comprises 16 residues. The junction had 4 bases not matched to a gene; V was cut back by 1 base and J by 2 bases. This CDR3 reads CASSVSGTSGQETQYF. The CDR3 DNA sequence: TGTGCCAGCAGCGTATCTGGGACTAGCGGACAAGAGACCCAGTACTTC.

CDR3 in DNA: TGTGCCAGCAGTCGCCGACAGTATGGCTACACCTTC. Protein product: CASSRRQYGYTF. The chain carries TRBV7-4 and TRBJ1-2; the D gene is possibly TRBD1 (5 bases). Germline V gives CDR1 SGHVT, CDR2 SQSDAQ. The CDR3 is 12 amino acids. With 6 bases removed from V and 5 bases from J, the gap between germline ends came to 10 bases.

The chain has TRBV5-1 and TRBJ2-1; D is unclear. Germline V lookup: CDR1 SGHRS, CDR2 YFSETQ. V lost 1 base and J lost 5, with 10 bases in between. CDR3 length equals 14 residues. The CDR3, as DNA: TGCGCCAGCAGCTTGATGCGCAGCGACAATGAGCAGTTCTTC. The encoded protein is CASSLMRSDNEQFF.

V usage is TRBV28 and J usage is TRBJ1-5, with D possibly TRBD1 on 5 matching bases. Germline V gene sequence: CDR1 MDHEN, CDR2 SYDVKM. The V and J ends lost 1 base and 3 bases respectively, with 13 bases between them. CDR3 size: 16 residues. DNA of the CDR3: TGTGCCAGCAGTTTATACAGGCGGGGCTCCAATCAGCCCCAGCATTTT. The encoded protein is CASSLYRRGSNQPQHF.

This rearrangement joins TRBV6-4 to TRBJ2-1; 7 nucleotides line up with TRBD2. The V segment lost 0 bases and the J segment 6 bases; nucleotides outside the gene matches: 5. CDR1 is MRHNA, CDR2 SNTAGT, per germline. CDR3 length equals 15 residues. CDR3 protein: CASSDSSSGRNEQFF. CDR3 sequence (DNA): TGTGCCAGCAGTGACTCGTCTAGCGGCCGCAATGAGCAGTTCTTC.

CDR3 region: CASSLTASSYEQYF. CDR3 DNA: TGCGCCAGCAGCTTGACCGCTAGCTCCTACGAGCAGTACTTC. The chain employs TRBV5-1 and TRBJ2-7; D remains unclear. The CDR3 consists of 14 residues. V dropped 1 base and J dropped 0 bases, with 8 bases sitting between them. CDR1 and CDR2 from the germline V gene are SGHRS and YFSETQ.

The chain combines TRBV10-1 with TRBJ1-6; D ambiguous. This CDR3 is 11 amino acids long. From germline, CDR1 is WNHNN and CDR2 SYGVQD (reference sequence). Trimming stripped 10 bases from V and 11 bases from J, with 12 bases between. For the CDR3, the DNA is TGCGCCACCCCCCACAACCCACCCCTCCACTTT. This sequence encodes CATPHNPPLHF.

The genes are TRBV6-4 and TRBJ2-3; D gene ambiguous. Germline-derived CDR1 and CDR2 are MRHNA and SNTAGT. The CDR3 consists of 15 residues. V lost 3 bases to trimming and J lost 0 bases, with 10 bases between them. In nucleotides, the CDR3 is TGTGCCAGCAGTGAGTCCGTATCGAGCACAGATACGCAGTATTTT. Protein product: CASSESVSSTDTQYF.

This clone has just one count. The V gene is TRBV7-3, the J gene TRBJ2-1; weak D call: TRBD2 (7 bases). The CDR3 runs to 15 residues. Trimming stripped 4 bases from V and 5 bases from J, with 15 bases between. Germline V gene data show CDR1 as SGHTA and CDR2 as FQGTGA. For the CDR3, the DNA is TGTGCCAGCAGCTCCATGGGGGGGGCCCACAATGAGCAGTTCTTC. Translated, it gives CASSSMGGAHNEQFF. Full variable domain (outside the CDR3, taken from reference TRBV7-3 and TRBJ2-1): GAGVSQTPSNKVTEKGKYVELRCDPISGHTALYWYRQSLGQGPEFLIYFQGTGAADDSGLPNDRFFAVRPEGSVSTLKIQRTERGDSAVYLCASSSMGGAHNEQFFGPGTRLTVL.

This chain uses TRBV19 with TRBJ2-7; D unresolved. V lost 3 bases, J lost 3 bases, and 12 bases lay in between. Per germline, CDR1 LNHDA and CDR2 SQIVND (reference sequence). CDR3 length: 14 residues. The DNA of the CDR3 is TGTGCCAGTAGTATTGGGCAGGCCGGCTACGAGCAGTACTTC. Protein sequence: CASSIGQAGYEQYF.

The V gene is TRBV5-4, the J gene TRBJ2-3, with TRBD2 matching 9 bases. The CDR3 contains 16 residues. Germline assignment: CDR1 SGHNT and CDR2 YYREEE (reference sequence). The J segment lost 1 base and the V segment lost 5 bases, leaving 8 bases of the junction unmatched. CDR3 region: CASRSGTSPGTDTQYF. The CDR3 DNA follows: TGTGCCAGCAGGTCCGGGACTAGCCCCGGCACAGATACGCAGTATTTT. Supplemented by reference TRBV5-4 and TRBJ2-3, the full variable domain reads ETGVTQSPTHLIKTRGQQVTLRCSSQSGHNTVSWYQQALGQGPQFIFQYYREEENGRGNFPPRFSGLQFPNYSSELNVNALELDDSALYLCASRSGTSPGTDTQYFGPGTRLTVL.

CDR3 DNA: TGTGCCAGCAGCTTAGGTACAGGGAGGGACAATGAGCAGTTCTTC. This encodes CASSLGTGRDNEQFF. V and J are TRBV7-6 and TRBJ2-1; maybe TRBD2 (7 bases). Germline V gene sequence: CDR1 SGHVS, CDR2 FNYEAQ. Deletions cut 1 base from V and 5 bases from J, with 12 bases between. CDR3 length equals 15 residues. Full variable domain (missing parts from reference TRBV7-6 and TRBJ2-1): GAGVSQSPRYKVTKRGQDVALRCDPISGHVSLYWYRQALGQGPEFLTYFNYEAQQDKSGLPNDRFSAERPEGSISTLTIQRTEQRDSAMYRCASSLGTGRDNEQFFGPGTRLTVL.

The gene calls are TRBV5-1 and TRBJ2-5; 11 bases line up with TRBD1. CDR1 is SGHRS and CDR2 is YFSETQ in the germline V gene. With 5 bases clipped from V and 0 bases from J, the junction kept 6 bases outside the gene matches. The CDR3 spans 16 residues. As DNA, the CDR3 is TGCGCCAGCAGAGGCGGGACAGGGGGATACCAAGAGACCCAGTACTTC. Translated: CASRGGTGGYQETQYF.

In its sample, this clone was seen once. This CDR3 is CASSQEGFSGNTIYF. The CDR3 DNA follows: TGTGCCAGCTCACAGGAGGGCTTCTCTGGAAACACCATATATTTT. V and J are TRBV18 and TRBJ1-3; D not resolved. V lost 4 bases to trimming and J lost 0 bases, with 10 bases between them. The germline CDR1 and CDR2 sequences are KGHSH and LQKENI. The CDR3 runs 15 residues.

This clone was seen a single time. J is TRBJ2-3 and V is TRBV10-2, with TRBD2 matching 11 bases. V shed 5 bases, J shed 4 bases, and the junction held 5 bases outside the gene matches. This CDR3 has 15 amino acids. Germline V gives CDR1 WSHSY, CDR2 SAAADI. The CDR3 here is CASSLAGGHADTQYF. As DNA, the CDR3 is TGCGCCAGCAGTTTAGCGGGGGGGCATGCAGATACGCAGTATTTT.

CDR3 in amino acids: CAISEWGQSEAFF. CDR3 sequence (DNA): TGTGCCATCAGTGAGTGGGGACAGAGTGAAGCTTTCTTT. The chain recombines TRBV10-3 with TRBJ1-1, with 7 positions matching TRBD1. CDR1 and CDR2 (germline): ENHRY, SYGVKD. The CDR3 extends over 13 amino acids. V was pared by 1 base and J by 7 bases, with 3 bases of the junction left unmatched.

This rearrangement joins TRBV5-1 to TRBJ2-1, with D maybe TRBD2 (5 bases). Per germline, CDR1 SGHRS and CDR2 YFSETQ. CDR3 size: 15 residues. V dropped 1 base and J dropped 3 bases, with 11 bases sitting between them. For the CDR3, the DNA is TGCGCCAGCAGCTTGCTCCTAGCAGACTACAATGAGCAGTTCTTC. It specifies CASSLLLADYNEQFF.